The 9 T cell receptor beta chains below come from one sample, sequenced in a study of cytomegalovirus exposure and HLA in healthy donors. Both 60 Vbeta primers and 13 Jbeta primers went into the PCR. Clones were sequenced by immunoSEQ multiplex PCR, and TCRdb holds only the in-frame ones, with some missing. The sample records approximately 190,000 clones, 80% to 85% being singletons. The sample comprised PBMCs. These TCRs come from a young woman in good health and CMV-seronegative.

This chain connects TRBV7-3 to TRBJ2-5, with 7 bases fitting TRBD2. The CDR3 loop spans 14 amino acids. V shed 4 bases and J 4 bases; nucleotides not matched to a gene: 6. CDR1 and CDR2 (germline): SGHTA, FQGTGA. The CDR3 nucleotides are TGTGCCAGCAGCTGGGGCGGGAGTGGAGAGACCCAGTACTTC. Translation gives CASSWGGSGETQYF. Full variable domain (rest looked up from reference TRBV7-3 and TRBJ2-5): GAGVSQTPSNKVTEKGKYVELRCDPISGHTALYWYRQSLGQGPEFLIYFQGTGAADDSGLPNDRFFAVRPEGSVSTLKIQRTERGDSAVYLCASSWGGSGETQYFGPGTRLLVL.

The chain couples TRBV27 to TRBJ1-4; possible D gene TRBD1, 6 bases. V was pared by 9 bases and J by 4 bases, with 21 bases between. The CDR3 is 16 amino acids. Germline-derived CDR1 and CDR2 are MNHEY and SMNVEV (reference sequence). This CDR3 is CASRSAGVFGNEKLFF. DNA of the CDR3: TGTGCCAGTCGTTCAGCAGGGGTGTTCGGTAATGAAAAACTGTTTTTT.

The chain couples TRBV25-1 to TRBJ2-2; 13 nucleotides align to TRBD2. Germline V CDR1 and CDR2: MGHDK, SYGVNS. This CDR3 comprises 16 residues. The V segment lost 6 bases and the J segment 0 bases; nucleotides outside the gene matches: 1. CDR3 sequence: CASRGLAGPNTGELFF. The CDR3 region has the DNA TGTGCCAGCAGGGGACTAGCGGGACCGAACACCGGGGAGCTGTTTTTT. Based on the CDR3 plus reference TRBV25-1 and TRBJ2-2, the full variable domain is EADIYQTPRYLVIGTGKKITLECSQTMGHDKMYWYQQDPGMELHLIHYSYGVNSTEKGDLSSESTVSRIRTEHFPLTLESARPSHTSQYLCASRGLAGPNTGELFFGEGSRLTVL.

CDR3 bases: TGTGCCAGCAGCGTGGGGGCGTTAGAGACAGATACGCAGTATTTT. Protein: CASSVGALETDTQYF. The genes are TRBV9 and TRBJ2-3; D possibly corresponds to TRBD1 (6 bases). The germline V gene encodes CDR1 SGDLS and CDR2 YYNGEE. CDR3 length: 15 residues. With 2 bases removed from V and 3 bases from J, the gap between germline ends came to 13 bases.

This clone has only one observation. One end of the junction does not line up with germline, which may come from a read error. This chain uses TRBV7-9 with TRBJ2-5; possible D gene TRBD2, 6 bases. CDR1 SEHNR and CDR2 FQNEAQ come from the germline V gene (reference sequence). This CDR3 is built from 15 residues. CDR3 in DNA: TGTTCCAGCAGCTTAGGAGGGTCGGGTAAAGAGACCCAGTACTTC. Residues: CSSSLGGSGKETQYF.

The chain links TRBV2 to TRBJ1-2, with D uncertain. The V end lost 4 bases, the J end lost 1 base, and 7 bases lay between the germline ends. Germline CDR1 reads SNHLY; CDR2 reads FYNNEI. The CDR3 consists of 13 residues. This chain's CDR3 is CASSAQSNYGYTF. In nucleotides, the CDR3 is TGTGCCAGCAGTGCACAGAGTAACTATGGCTACACCTTC.

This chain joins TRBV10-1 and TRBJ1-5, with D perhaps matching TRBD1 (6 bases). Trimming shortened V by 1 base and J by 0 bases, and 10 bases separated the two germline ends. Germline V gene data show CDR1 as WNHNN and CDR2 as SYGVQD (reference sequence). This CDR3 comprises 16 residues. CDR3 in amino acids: CASSEWDTLSNQPQHF. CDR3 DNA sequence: TGCGCCAGCAGTGAGTGGGACACCCTTAGCAATCAGCCCCAGCATTTT.

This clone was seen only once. Here the CDR3 reads CASTRLAGGSTDTQYF. CDR3 DNA: TGCGCCAGCACCAGACTAGCGGGAGGCAGTACAGATACGCAGTATTTT. This chain connects TRBV5-1 to TRBJ2-3; 13 bases map to TRBD2. Unmatched junction bases numbered 7, after V lost 6 bases and J lost 3 bases. Germline V gives CDR1 SGHRS, CDR2 YFSETQ. This CDR3 region has 16 residues.

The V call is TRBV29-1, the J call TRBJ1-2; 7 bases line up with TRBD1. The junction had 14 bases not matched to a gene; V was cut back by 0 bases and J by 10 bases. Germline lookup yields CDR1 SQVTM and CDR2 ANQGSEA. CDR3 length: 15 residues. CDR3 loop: CSVEDLGQAKDDYTF. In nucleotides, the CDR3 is TGCAGCGTTGAAGATCTAGGACAGGCAAAAGATGACTACACCTTC.